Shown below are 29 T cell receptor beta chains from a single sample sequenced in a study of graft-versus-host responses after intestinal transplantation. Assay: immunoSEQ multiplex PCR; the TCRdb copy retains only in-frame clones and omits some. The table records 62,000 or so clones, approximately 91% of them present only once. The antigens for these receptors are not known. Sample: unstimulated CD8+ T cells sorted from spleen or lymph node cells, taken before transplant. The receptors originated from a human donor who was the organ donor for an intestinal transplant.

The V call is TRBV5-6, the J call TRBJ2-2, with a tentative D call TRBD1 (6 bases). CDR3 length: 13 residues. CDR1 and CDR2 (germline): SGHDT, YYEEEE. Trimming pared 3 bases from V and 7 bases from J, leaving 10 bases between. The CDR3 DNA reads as TGTGCCAGCAGCTCAGGGGTAAACGGGGAGCTGTTTTTT. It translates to CASSSGVNGELFF.

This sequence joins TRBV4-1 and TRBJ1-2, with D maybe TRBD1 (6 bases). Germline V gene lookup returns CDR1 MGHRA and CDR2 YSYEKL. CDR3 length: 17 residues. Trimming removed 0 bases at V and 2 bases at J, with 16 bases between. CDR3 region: CASSQERVRRGNYGYTF. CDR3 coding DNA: TGCGCCAGCAGCCAAGAGCGGGTTAGAAGGGGGAACTATGGCTACACCTTC.

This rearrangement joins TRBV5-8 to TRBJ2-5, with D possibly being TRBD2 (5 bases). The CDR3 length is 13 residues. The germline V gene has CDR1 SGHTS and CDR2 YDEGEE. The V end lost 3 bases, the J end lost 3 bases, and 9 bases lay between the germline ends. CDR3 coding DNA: TGTGCCAGCAGCTCGGGATTGAAAGAGACCCAGTACTTC. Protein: CASSSGLKETQYF.

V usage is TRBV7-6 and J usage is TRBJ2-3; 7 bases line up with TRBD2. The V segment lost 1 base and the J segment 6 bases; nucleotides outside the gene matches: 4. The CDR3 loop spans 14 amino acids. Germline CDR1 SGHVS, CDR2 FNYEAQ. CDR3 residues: CASSLVSGRDTQYF. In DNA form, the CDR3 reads TGTGCCAGCAGCTTAGTCTCCGGGAGGGATACGCAGTATTTT.

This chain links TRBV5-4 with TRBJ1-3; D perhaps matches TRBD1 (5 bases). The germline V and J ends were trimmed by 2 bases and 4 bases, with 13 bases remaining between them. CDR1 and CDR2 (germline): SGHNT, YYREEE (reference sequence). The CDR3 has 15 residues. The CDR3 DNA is TGTGCCAGCAGCTTTTTGGGGGGTGCCGGAAACACCATATATTTT. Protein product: CASSFLGGAGNTIYF.

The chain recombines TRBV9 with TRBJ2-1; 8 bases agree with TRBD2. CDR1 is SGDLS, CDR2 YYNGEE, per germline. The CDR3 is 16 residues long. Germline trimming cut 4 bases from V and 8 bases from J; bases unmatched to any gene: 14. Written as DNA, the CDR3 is TGTGCCAGCAGCCCCGGGGGAAGCGGGAGCCCCCATGAGCAGTTCTTC. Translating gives CASSPGGSGSPHEQFF.

The CDR3 region is CSVDPYSDFTGNNEQFF. The DNA for the CDR3 is TGCAGCGTTGACCCTTACTCGGACTTCACGGGAAACAATGAGCAGTTCTTC. The rearrangement joins TRBV29-1 to TRBJ2-1, with D possibly matching TRBD2 (5 bases). This CDR3 has 17 residues. CDR1 and CDR2 from the germline V gene are SQVTM and ANQGSEA. Trimming stripped 3 bases from V and 5 bases from J, with 23 bases between.

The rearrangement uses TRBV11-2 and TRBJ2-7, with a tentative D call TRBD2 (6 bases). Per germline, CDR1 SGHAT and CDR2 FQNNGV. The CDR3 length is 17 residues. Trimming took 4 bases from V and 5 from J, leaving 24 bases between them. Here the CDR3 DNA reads TGTGCCAGCAGCTCGACGGGGGTACTAACAGGATATCACGAGCAGTACTTC. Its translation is CASSSTGVLTGYHEQYF.

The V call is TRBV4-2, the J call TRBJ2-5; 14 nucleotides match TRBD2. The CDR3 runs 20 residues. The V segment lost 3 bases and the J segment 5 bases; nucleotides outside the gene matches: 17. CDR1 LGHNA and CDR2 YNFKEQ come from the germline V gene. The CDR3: CASSHFLPGLAGEWGETQYF. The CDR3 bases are TGTGCCAGCAGCCATTTCCTCCCGGGACTAGCGGGAGAGTGGGGGGAGACCCAGTACTTC.

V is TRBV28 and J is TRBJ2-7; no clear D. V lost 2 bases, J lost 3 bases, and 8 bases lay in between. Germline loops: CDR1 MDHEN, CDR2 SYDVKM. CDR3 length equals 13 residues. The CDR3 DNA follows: TGTGCCAGCAGTTTACCCAGTGGCTACGAGCAGTACTTC. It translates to CASSLPSGYEQYF.

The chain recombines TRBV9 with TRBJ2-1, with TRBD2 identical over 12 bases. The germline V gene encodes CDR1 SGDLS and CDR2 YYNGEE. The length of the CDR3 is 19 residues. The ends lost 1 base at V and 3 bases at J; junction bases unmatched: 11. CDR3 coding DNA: TGTGCCAGCAGCGTAAAGGGGGGGGGACTAGCGGGCAGCTACAATGAGCAGTTCTTC. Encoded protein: CASSVKGGGLAGSYNEQFF.

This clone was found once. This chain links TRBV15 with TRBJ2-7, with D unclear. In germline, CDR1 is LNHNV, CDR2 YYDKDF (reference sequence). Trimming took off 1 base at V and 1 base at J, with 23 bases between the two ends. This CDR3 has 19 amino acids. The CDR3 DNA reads TGTGCCACCAGCAGAGGGGTTGGGTCAGGTCTCGTTCGGTCCTACGAGCAGTACTTC. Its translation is CATSRGVGSGLVRSYEQYF.

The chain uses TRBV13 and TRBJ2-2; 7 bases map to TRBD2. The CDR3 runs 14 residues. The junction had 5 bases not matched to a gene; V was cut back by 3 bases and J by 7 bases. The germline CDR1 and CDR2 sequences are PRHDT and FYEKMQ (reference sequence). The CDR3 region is CASSFGGGHGELFF. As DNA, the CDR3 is TGTGCCAGCAGCTTCGGGGGAGGGCACGGGGAGCTGTTTTTT. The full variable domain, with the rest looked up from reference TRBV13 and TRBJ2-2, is AAGVIQSPRHLIKEKRETATLKCYPIPRHDTVYWYQQGPGQDPQFLISFYEKMQSDKGSIPDRFSAQQFSDYHSELNMSSLELGDSALYFCASSFGGGHGELFFGEGSRLTVL.

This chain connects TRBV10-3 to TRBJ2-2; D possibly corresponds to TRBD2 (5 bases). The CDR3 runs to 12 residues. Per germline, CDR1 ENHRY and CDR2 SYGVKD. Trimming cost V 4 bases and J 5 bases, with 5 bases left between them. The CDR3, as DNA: TGTGCCATCAGTGGGAGGACCGGGGAGCTGTTTTTT. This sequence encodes CAISGRTGELFF.

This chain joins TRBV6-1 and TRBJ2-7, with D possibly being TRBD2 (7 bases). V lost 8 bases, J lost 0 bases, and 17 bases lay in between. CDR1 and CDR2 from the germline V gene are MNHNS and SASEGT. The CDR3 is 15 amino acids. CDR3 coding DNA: TGTGCCAGCGATCGTTACGGGGGGCACTCCTACGAGCAGTACTTC. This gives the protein CASDRYGGHSYEQYF.

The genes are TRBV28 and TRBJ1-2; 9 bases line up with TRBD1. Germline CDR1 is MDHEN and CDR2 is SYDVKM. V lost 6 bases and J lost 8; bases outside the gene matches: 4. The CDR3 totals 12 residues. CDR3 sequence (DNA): TGTGCCAGCAGCCGGACAGGGGAGGGCTACACCTTC. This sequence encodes CASSRTGEGYTF.

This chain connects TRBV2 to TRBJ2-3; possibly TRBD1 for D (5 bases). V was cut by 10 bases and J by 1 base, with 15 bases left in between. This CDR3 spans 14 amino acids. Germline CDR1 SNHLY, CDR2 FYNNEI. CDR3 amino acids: CATPQGTRTDTQYF. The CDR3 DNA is TGTGCCACACCTCAGGGAACCCGCACAGATACGCAGTATTTT.

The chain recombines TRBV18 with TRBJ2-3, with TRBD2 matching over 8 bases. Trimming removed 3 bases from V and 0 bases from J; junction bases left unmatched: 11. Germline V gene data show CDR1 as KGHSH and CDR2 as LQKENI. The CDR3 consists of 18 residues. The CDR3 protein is CASSPFITGGPSTDTQYF. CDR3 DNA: TGTGCCAGCTCACCGTTCATAACGGGAGGGCCTAGCACAGATACGCAGTATTTT.

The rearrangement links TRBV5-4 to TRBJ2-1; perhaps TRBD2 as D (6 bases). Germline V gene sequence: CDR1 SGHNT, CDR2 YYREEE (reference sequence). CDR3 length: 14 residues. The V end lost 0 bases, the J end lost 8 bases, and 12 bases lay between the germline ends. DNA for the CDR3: TGTGCCAGCAGCTTGGGACTAGGGGATGATGAGCAGTTCTTC. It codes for CASSLGLGDDEQFF.

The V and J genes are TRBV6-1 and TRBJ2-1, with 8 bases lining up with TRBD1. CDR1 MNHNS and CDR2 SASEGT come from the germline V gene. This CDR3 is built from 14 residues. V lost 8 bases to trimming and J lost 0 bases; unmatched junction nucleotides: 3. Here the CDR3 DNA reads TGTGCCAGCCGGACAGGGAACTCCTACAATGAGCAGTTCTTC. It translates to CASRTGNSYNEQFF.

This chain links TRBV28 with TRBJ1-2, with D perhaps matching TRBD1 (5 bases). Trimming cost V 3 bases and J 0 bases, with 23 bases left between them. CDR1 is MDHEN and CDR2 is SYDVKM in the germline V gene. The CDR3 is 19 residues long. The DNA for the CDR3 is TGTGCCAGCAGTTTCTCTGACCGGGACTCCCCTATATCTAACTATGGCTACACCTTC. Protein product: CASSFSDRDSPISNYGYTF.

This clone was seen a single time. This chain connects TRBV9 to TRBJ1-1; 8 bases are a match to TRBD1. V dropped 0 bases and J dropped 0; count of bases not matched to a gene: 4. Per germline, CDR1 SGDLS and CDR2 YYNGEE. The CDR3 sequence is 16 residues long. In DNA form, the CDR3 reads TGTGCCAGCAGCGTAGACAGGGGGGGCATGAACACTGAAGCTTTCTTT. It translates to CASSVDRGGMNTEAFF.

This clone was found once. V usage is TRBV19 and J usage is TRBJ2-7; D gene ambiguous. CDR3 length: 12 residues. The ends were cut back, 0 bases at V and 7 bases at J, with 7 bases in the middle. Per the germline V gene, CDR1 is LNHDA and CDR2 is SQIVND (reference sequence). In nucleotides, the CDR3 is TGTGCCAGTAGTATAGACTCAACAGAGCAGTACTTC. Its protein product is CASSIDSTEQYF.

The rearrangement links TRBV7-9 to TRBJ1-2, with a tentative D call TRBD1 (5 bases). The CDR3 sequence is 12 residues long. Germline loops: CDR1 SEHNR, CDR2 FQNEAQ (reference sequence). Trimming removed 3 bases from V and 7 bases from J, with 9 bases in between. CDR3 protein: CASSFGGGGYTF. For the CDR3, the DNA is TGTGCCAGCAGCTTCGGCGGGGGTGGCTACACCTTC.

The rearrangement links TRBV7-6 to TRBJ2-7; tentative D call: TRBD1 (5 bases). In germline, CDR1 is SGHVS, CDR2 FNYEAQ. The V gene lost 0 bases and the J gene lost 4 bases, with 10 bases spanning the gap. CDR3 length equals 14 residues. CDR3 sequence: CASSLASNRYEQYF. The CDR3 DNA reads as TGTGCCAGCAGCTTAGCCTCCAACAGGTACGAGCAGTACTTC. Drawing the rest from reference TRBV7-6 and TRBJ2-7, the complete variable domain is GAGVSQSPRYKVTKRGQDVALRCDPISGHVSLYWYRQALGQGPEFLTYFNYEAQQDKSGLPNDRFSAERPEGSISTLTIQRTEQRDSAMYRCASSLASNRYEQYFGPGTRLTVT.

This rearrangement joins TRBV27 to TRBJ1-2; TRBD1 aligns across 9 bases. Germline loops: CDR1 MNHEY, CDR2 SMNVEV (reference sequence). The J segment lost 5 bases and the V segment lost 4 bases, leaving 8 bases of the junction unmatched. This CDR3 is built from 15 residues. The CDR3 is CASSSPGQGKYGYTF. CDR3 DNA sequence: TGTGCCAGCAGTTCACCGGGACAGGGAAAGTATGGCTACACCTTC.

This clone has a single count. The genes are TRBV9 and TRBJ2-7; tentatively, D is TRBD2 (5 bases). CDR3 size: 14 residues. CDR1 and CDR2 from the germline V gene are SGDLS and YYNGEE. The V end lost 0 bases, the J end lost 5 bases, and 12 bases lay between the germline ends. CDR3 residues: CASSVGRCSDEQYF. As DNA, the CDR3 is TGTGCCAGCAGCGTAGGAAGGTGTAGCGACGAGCAGTACTTC.

DNA for the CDR3: TGTGCCAGCAGTTTTCTACAGTCGAACACCGGGGAGCTGTTTTTT. This translates into CASSFLQSNTGELFF. The V and J genes are TRBV28 and TRBJ2-2; unclear D gene. The CDR3 runs 15 residues. The V and J ends lost 3 bases and 0 bases respectively, with 8 bases between them. From germline, CDR1 is MDHEN and CDR2 SYDVKM. Complete variable domain (other parts from reference TRBV28 and TRBJ2-2): DVKVTQSSRYLVKRTGEKVFLECVQDMDHENMFWYRQDPGLGLRLIYFSYDVKMKEKGDIPEGYSVSREKKERFSLILESASTNQTSMYLCASSFLQSNTGELFFGEGSRLTVL.

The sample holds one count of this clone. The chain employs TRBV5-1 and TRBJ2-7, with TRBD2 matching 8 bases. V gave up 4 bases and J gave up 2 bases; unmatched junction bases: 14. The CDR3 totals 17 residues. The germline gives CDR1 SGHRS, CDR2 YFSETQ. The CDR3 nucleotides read TGCGCCAGCAGCCCGGAGAGGGGACTAGTCGATACCTACGAGCAGTACTTC. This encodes CASSPERGLVDTYEQYF.